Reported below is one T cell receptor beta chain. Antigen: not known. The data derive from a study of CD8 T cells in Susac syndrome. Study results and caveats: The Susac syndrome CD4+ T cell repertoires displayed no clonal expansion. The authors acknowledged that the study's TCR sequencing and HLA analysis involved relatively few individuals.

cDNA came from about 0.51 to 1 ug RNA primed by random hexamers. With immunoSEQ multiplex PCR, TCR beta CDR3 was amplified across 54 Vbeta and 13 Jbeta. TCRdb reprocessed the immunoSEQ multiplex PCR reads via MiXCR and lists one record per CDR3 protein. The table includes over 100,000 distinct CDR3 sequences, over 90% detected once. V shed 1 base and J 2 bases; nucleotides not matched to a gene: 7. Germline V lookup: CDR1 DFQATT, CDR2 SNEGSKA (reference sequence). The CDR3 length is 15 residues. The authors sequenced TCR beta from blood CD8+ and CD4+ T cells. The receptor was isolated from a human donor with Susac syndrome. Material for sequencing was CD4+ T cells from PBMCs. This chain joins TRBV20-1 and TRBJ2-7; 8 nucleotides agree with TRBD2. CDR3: CSARVPGLGAYEQYF. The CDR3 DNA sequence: TGCAGTGCTAGAGTTCCGGGACTAGGCGCCTACGAGCAGTACTTC.